This TCR beta chain was retrieved from a study of cytomegalovirus exposure and HLA in healthy donors. Study as a whole: Unique TCR beta sequences numbering about 100 million came from roughly 180 million T cells in an earlier analysis. For the approximately 360 genotyped donors, roughly 80% fell within the Caucasian-associated ancestry cluster. Broader study findings: Later analysis showed TCR association rates varying by HLA locus, highest for DRB1 and lowest for HLA-C. Likely technical artifact: a cluster of highly shared sequence variants.

Notes on this clone: Its target is unknown.

PCR employed 60 Vbeta and 13 Jbeta primers. Sequenced by immunoSEQ multiplex PCR; TCRdb stores in-frame clones only, minus some. The data hold around 150,000 clones, with 70% to 85% observed a single time. CDR3 size: 12 residues. CDR1 and CDR2 (germline): SGHKS, YYEKEE (reference sequence). Trimming took 1 base from V and 6 from J, leaving 4 bases between them. The clonotype comes from a man younger than 45 in good health and CMV-seropositive. This sequence joins TRBV5-5 and TRBJ2-2; D remains unclear. Sequenced: PBMCs. The CDR3 DNA reads as TGTGCCAGCAGCTTGTACTCCGGGGAGCTGTTTTTT. Translating gives CASSLYSGELFF. The whole variable domain, filled in from reference TRBV5-5 and TRBJ2-2, reads DAGVTQSPTHLIKTRGQQVTLRCSPISGHKSVSWYQQVLGQGPQFIFQYYEKEERGRGNFPDRFSARQFPNYSSELNVNALLLGDSALYLCASSLYSGELFFGEGSRLTVL.